The clone carrying this T cell receptor beta chain has only one observation. Its antigen is unidentified. Per germline, CDR1 SGHNT and CDR2 YYREEE (reference sequence). This CDR3 has 13 amino acids. Between the trimmed V and J ends, which lost 2 bases and 8 bases, there was a span of 14 bases. This record comes from a study of monozygotic twins with cystic fibrosis. Libraries were prepared by immunoSEQ multiplex PCR; TCRdb keeps only in-frame clonotypes and omits some of them. The sample records roughly 35,000 clones, roughly 84% being singletons. Findings and caveats of the study: Monozygotic CF twins shared more identical nucleotide clonotypes than unrelated patients. J usage was most co-twin-similar in 8 of 16 pairs, V in 13. Shared CDR3 numbers were not associated with age, concordance or severity.

The source of this sequence is a girl aged 2-10 years with cystic fibrosis. Sequencing used blood. The rearrangement joins TRBV5-4 to TRBJ2-7; D possibly corresponds to TRBD1 (6 bases). The CDR3 protein is CASSFDRYLQQYF. CDR3 nucleotides: TGTGCCAGCAGCTTCGACAGGTACTTGCAGCAGTACTTC.